This T cell receptor beta chain is drawn from a study of T cell responses to AZD1222 COVID-19 vaccine. This clone was counted once. This table comes from immunoSEQ multiplex PCR, and its TCRdb copy is limited to in-frame clones, with some not included. The sample shows some 140,000 clones, 90% of them seen only once. This TCR was recovered from an adult in good health. The sequenced sample was peripheral blood, obtained on day 0 of AZD1222 vaccination.

The CDR3 DNA follows: TGTGCCAGCAGCTATACCCCATCGACAGGGGGCTATGGCTACACCTTC. Its translation: CASSYTPSTGGYGYTF. This chain links TRBV6-2 or TRBV6-3 with TRBJ1-2; 9 bases are a match to TRBD1. The ends lost 6 bases at V and 4 bases at J; junction bases unmatched: 12. Germline CDR1 is MNHEY and CDR2 is SVGEGT. This CDR3 contains 16 residues.